This entry lists 26 T cell receptor beta chains sequenced from one sample in a study of T cell responses to AZD1222 COVID-19 vaccine. The assay was immunoSEQ multiplex PCR, and TCRdb's table has in-frame clones only and misses some. The table records more than 65,000 clones, approximately 83% of them present only once. This specimen consisted of peripheral blood, obtained 28 days after the second AZD1222 dose. These receptor sequences come from an adult who received the AZD1222 COVID-19 vaccine.

Details on this clone: At the DNA level, this CDR3 is encoded by other sequences in the same sample as well. The chain recombines TRBV11-2 with TRBJ1-5; D is ambiguous. This CDR3 is 13 amino acids long. Trimming pared 3 bases from V and 1 base from J, leaving 4 bases between. Germline V lookup: CDR1 SGHAT, CDR2 FQNNGV. For the CDR3, the DNA is TGTGCCAGCAGCTTGGGCAGCAATCAGCCCCAGCATTTT. Residues: CASSLGSNQPQHF.

The V call is TRBV7-3, the J call TRBJ2-3; 7 bases line up with TRBD2. V lost 1 base, J lost 4 bases, and 2 bases stayed unmatched. The CDR3 has 14 residues. Germline V gene sequence: CDR1 SGHTA, CDR2 FQGTGA. Here the CDR3 DNA reads TGTGCCAGCAGCTTAAGCGGGGGATCAGATACGCAGTATTTT. Its translation is CASSLSGGSDTQYF.

This sequence joins TRBV19 and TRBJ1-2; the D gene is possibly TRBD1 (5 bases). The CDR3 length is 13 residues. Trimming stripped 4 bases from V and 8 bases from J, with 14 bases between. The germline gives CDR1 LNHDA, CDR2 SQIVND (reference sequence). The CDR3 coding sequence is TGTGCCAGTAGTAACCAGGGACTAGAAGGCTACACCTTC. Protein sequence: CASSNQGLEGYTF.

CDR3 sequence (DNA): TGTGCCAGCAGTGCCCCGGGGTTCAATGAGCAGTTCTTC. It specifies CASSAPGFNEQFF. This rearrangement joins TRBV25-1 to TRBJ2-1; D is perhaps TRBD2 (5 bases). Germline assignment: CDR1 MGHDK and CDR2 SYGVNS. The length of the CDR3 is 13 residues. Trimming removed 4 bases from V and 6 bases from J, with 10 bases in between.

This CDR3 reads CASRVSGGGQPQHF. Written as DNA, the CDR3 is TGTGCCAGCAGAGTTTCAGGGGGTGGTCAGCCCCAGCATTTT. The V and J genes are TRBV6-5 and TRBJ1-5; 7 bases line up with TRBD1. Germline V gene sequence: CDR1 MNHEY, CDR2 SVGAGI. The CDR3 runs to 14 residues. J was trimmed by 6 bases and V by 6 bases; bases with no gene match: 8.

The rearrangement links TRBV5-8 to TRBJ1-4, with 8 bases lining up with TRBD1. This CDR3 contains 14 residues. The V segment lost 3 bases and the J segment 5 bases; nucleotides outside the gene matches: 3. Germline values: CDR1 SGHTS, CDR2 YDEGEE. CDR3 nucleotide sequence: TGTGCCAGCAGCTCCCGGACAGGGAATGAAAAACTGTTTTTT. Its translation is CASSSRTGNEKLFF.

The chain has TRBV2 and TRBJ2-3; D uncertain. V was clipped by 6 bases and J by 4 bases, with 14 bases between them. This CDR3 has 14 residues. Germline V gene lookup returns CDR1 SNHLY and CDR2 FYNNEI. CDR3 residues: CASSGFSQADTQYF. The CDR3, as DNA: TGTGCCAGCAGCGGGTTCTCCCAGGCAGATACGCAGTATTTT. Full variable domain (outside the CDR3, taken from reference TRBV2 and TRBJ2-3): EPEVTQTPSHQVTQMGQEVILRCVPISNHLYFYWYRQILGQKVEFLVSFYNNEISEKSEIFDDQFSVERPDGSNFTLKIRSTKLEDSAMYFCASSGFSQADTQYFGPGTRLTVL.

V is TRBV5-1 and J is TRBJ2-3; 10 bases line up with TRBD2. The CDR3 totals 15 residues. CDR1 SGHRS and CDR2 YFSETQ come from the germline V gene. Unmatched junction bases numbered 5, after V lost 4 bases and J lost 3 bases. In nucleotides, the CDR3 is TGCGCCAGCAGCGTGCTAGCGGGAGTGACAGATACGCAGTATTTT. This encodes CASSVLAGVTDTQYF.

This clone occurred a few times. CDR3 region: CASSSGQGGIQYF. DNA for the CDR3: TGTGCCAGCAGCTCGGGACAGGGGGGCATTCAGTACTTC. The gene calls are TRBV3-1 (or the pseudogene TRBV3-2) and TRBJ2-4; 11 bases fit TRBD1. Per the germline V gene, CDR1 is LGHDT and CDR2 is YNNKEL (reference sequence). The CDR3 is made up of 13 amino acids. J gave up 9 bases and V 5 bases, and 3 bases lay outside the gene matches.

The chain employs TRBV7-3 and TRBJ1-2, with D perhaps matching TRBD1 (6 bases). V shed 5 bases and J shed 6 bases, with 16 bases lying between them. This CDR3 is built from 14 residues. Germline V lookup: CDR1 SGHTA, CDR2 FQGTGA. The CDR3, as DNA: TGTGCCAGCAGCCCGCCAGGGGCGAGGCATGGCTACACCTTC. Protein sequence: CASSPPGARHGYTF.

The chain carries TRBV5-6 and TRBJ1-4; D is perhaps TRBD1 (5 bases). V was pared by 2 bases and J by 6 bases, with 11 bases between. In germline, CDR1 is SGHDT, CDR2 YYEEEE. The CDR3 covers 14 residues. As DNA, the CDR3 is TGTGCCAGCAGCTTAAAGGGGACCGATGAAAAACTGTTTTTT. This codes for CASSLKGTDEKLFF.

The chain links TRBV15 to TRBJ2-1; the D gene is possibly TRBD2 (6 bases). The CDR3 has 15 residues. Germline lookup yields CDR1 LNHNV and CDR2 YYDKDF (reference sequence). The V end was cut by 4 bases, the J end by 8 bases, with 18 bases between. This CDR3 reads CATSTGVQHLDEQFF. Written as DNA, the CDR3 is TGTGCCACCAGCACGGGGGTACAACATCTTGATGAGCAGTTCTTC.

This clone was found once. V and J are TRBV9 and TRBJ2-5; 7 bases fit TRBD1. There are 14 residues in the CDR3. Germline V gene data show CDR1 as SGDLS and CDR2 as YYNGEE. V lost 3 bases, J lost 4 bases, and 6 bases stayed unmatched. CDR3 nucleotides: TGTGCCAGCAGCGGCAACTACAGGGGAGAGACCCAGTACTTC. Encoded protein: CASSGNYRGETQYF.

The genes are TRBV6-5 and TRBJ1-5; D call uncertain. Trimming shortened V by 7 bases and J by 0 bases, and 10 bases separated the two germline ends. The CDR3 covers 14 residues. Germline lookup yields CDR1 MNHEY and CDR2 SVGAGI. CDR3 sequence: CASMRDYSNQPQHF. The CDR3 DNA is TGTGCCAGCATGAGAGATTATAGCAATCAGCCCCAGCATTTT.

V gene TRBV7-9 combines with J gene TRBJ1-2, with D perhaps matching TRBD1 (5 bases). This CDR3 has 13 residues. V gave up 1 base and J gave up 4 bases, with 7 bases separating them. CDR1 and CDR2 (germline): SEHNR, FQNEAQ (reference sequence). CDR3 sequence: CASSLEGTYGYTF. The DNA for the CDR3 is TGTGCCAGCAGCTTAGAGGGGACCTATGGCTACACCTTC.

The chain carries TRBV19 and TRBJ1-4, with D unresolved. The germline V gene has CDR1 LNHDA and CDR2 SQIVND (reference sequence). The CDR3 has 13 amino acids. The V end was cut by 5 bases, the J end by 5 bases, with 9 bases between. The CDR3 region is CASSGELNEKLFF. The CDR3 region has the DNA TGTGCCAGTAGTGGAGAACTGAATGAAAAACTGTTTTTT.

This chain connects TRBV28 to TRBJ1-1, with a possible D match to TRBD1 (5 bases). There are 16 residues in the CDR3. V lost 3 bases and J lost 0, with 14 bases in between. From germline, CDR1 is MDHEN and CDR2 SYDVKM. CDR3 DNA: TGTGCCAGCAGTTTCGGGGGTGGGGCTTTGAACACTGAAGCTTTCTTT. Translation: CASSFGGGALNTEAFF.

This clone was recorded once. The chain employs TRBV4-3 and TRBJ1-1; tentative D call: TRBD1 (5 bases). V lost 2 bases to trimming and J lost 1 base, with 5 bases between them. Looked up from germline, CDR1 is LGHNA and CDR2 is YSLEER. The CDR3 length is 13 residues. The CDR3 nucleotides read TGCGCCAGCAGCCAAACAGGGAACACTGAAGCTTTCTTT. Translating it yields CASSQTGNTEAFF.

The chain is built from TRBV27 and TRBJ2-7, with unresolved D. Per the germline V gene, CDR1 is MNHEY and CDR2 is SMNVEV (reference sequence). CDR3 size: 13 residues. Deletions cut 7 bases from V and 0 bases from J, with 10 bases between. The CDR3 nucleotides read TGTGCCAGCACTGACACCCTCTCCTACGAGCAGTACTTC. This sequence encodes CASTDTLSYEQYF.

This clone was recorded a few times. This rearrangement joins TRBV7-9 to TRBJ1-1; D is ambiguous. CDR3 length: 15 amino acids. Germline V gives CDR1 SEHNR, CDR2 FQNEAQ (reference sequence). V lost 5 bases and J 1 base, leaving 14 bases between the germline ends. The CDR3 nucleotides are TGTGCCAGCAGCGTTCTGAGCGGCAGGAACACTGAAGCTTTCTTT. It codes for CASSVLSGRNTEAFF.

V gene TRBV7-2 combines with J gene TRBJ1-2, with TRBD1 matching over 10 bases. Germline V gene sequence: CDR1 SGHTA, CDR2 FQGNSA. This CDR3 has 16 residues. V lost 1 base to trimming and J lost 6 bases; unmatched junction nucleotides: 8. DNA of the CDR3: TGTGCCAGCAGCTTAGTCGGTAAAGACAGGGGGCATGGCTACACCTTC. The encoded protein is CASSLVGKDRGHGYTF.

The gene calls are TRBV6-5 and TRBJ1-4, with a weak D call TRBD1 (6 bases). The length of the CDR3 is 15 residues. CDR1 and CDR2 (germline): MNHEY, SVGAGI. V was pared by 7 bases and J by 8 bases, with 20 bases between. The CDR3 DNA reads as TGTGCCAGCATTGGAGGCGGGGGGCAAAACGAAAAACTGTTTTTT. This sequence encodes CASIGGGGQNEKLFF.

This clone is a singleton in its sample. The gene calls are TRBV28 and TRBJ2-1; 7 nucleotides agree with TRBD2. Germline assignment: CDR1 MDHEN and CDR2 SYDVKM. The trim removed 4 bases at V and 10 bases at J, leaving 10 bases unmatched. This CDR3 comprises 14 residues. CDR3 coding DNA: TGTGCCAGCAGTTCCCGGAGAGCGGGAAACGAGCAGTTCTTC. It encodes CASSSRRAGNEQFF.

In its sample, this clone was seen once. V is TRBV3-1 (or the pseudogene TRBV3-2) and J is TRBJ2-7, with D tentatively TRBD2 (6 bases). Germline V gene data show CDR1 as LGHDT and CDR2 as YNNKEL (reference sequence). With 0 bases removed from V and 6 bases from J, the gap between germline ends came to 9 bases. The CDR3 has 13 amino acids. The CDR3 sequence is CASSQDGRGEQYF. The CDR3 bases are TGTGCCAGCAGCCAAGACGGGAGAGGCGAGCAGTACTTC.

This CDR3 is CAWSEGHNTGELFF. CDR3 nucleotide sequence: TGTGCCTGGAGTGAGGGACACAACACCGGGGAGCTGTTTTTT. The chain has TRBV30 and TRBJ2-2; D is perhaps TRBD1 (6 bases). CDR3 length: 14 residues. The V gene's germline CDR1 is GTSNPN and CDR2 SVGIG (reference sequence). Trimming shortened V by 1 base and J by 2 bases, and 8 bases separated the two germline ends.

This clone appeared a single time. The chain recombines TRBV6-5 with TRBJ1-3; D gene unclear. CDR3 size: 15 residues. Germline V gene lookup returns CDR1 MNHEY and CDR2 SVGAGI. The germline V and J ends were trimmed by 6 bases and 0 bases, with 12 bases remaining between them. The CDR3 here is CASRTRLSSGNTIYF. The CDR3 region has the DNA TGTGCCAGCAGGACCAGGCTGAGCTCTGGAAACACCATATATTTT.